A single sample gave rise to the 29 T cell receptor beta chains below, sequenced in a study of blood T cells in healthy people across ages. A sample-barcoded 5' primer and a J-beta primer mix were used in a second PCR of about 6 to 11 cycles. TCRdb reprocessed the 5' RACE reads via MiXCR and lists one record per CDR3 protein. This sample has roughly 1.5 million distinct CDR3 sequences, with around 40% found just once. Sequenced: blood. The receptors come from a woman younger than 35 in good health.

A few counts support this clonotype. The chain joins TRBV28 to TRBJ2-7; tentatively, D is TRBD1 (6 bases). V lost 3 bases to trimming and J lost 3 bases, with 15 bases between them. Per germline, CDR1 MDHEN and CDR2 SYDVKM. This CDR3 is built from 15 residues. The CDR3 sequence: CASSFESTGNYEQYF. In DNA form, the CDR3 reads TGTGCCAGCAGTTTTGAGTCGACAGGAAACTACGAGCAGTACTTC.

The CDR3 region is CATSRDAGPNTEAFF. The DNA of the CDR3 is TGTGCCACCAGCAGAGATGCAGGGCCGAACACTGAAGCTTTCTTT. This chain links TRBV15 with TRBJ1-1; possibly TRBD1 for D (5 bases). This CDR3 has 15 residues. The V end lost 0 bases, the J end lost 1 base, and 9 bases lay between the germline ends. Germline V gene data show CDR1 as LNHNV and CDR2 as YYDKDF (reference sequence).

The chain recombines TRBV7-9 with TRBJ1-2; D possibly corresponds to TRBD1 (6 bases). With 6 bases removed from V and 4 bases from J, the gap between germline ends came to 18 bases. The germline CDR1 and CDR2 sequences are SEHNR and FQNEAQ (reference sequence). This CDR3 region has 15 residues. CDR3 nucleotide sequence: TGTGCCAGCAGTCCAATTCAAGGACAGCCCTATGGCTACACCTTC. Protein: CASSPIQGQPYGYTF.

The V and J genes are TRBV29-1 and TRBJ2-3; the D gene could be TRBD1 or TRBD2 (6 bases each). Trimming shortened V by 6 bases and J by 1 base, and 17 bases separated the two germline ends. Germline CDR1 and CDR2: SQVTM and ANQGSEA. The CDR3 has 15 residues. CDR3 region: CSVPRSGAGTDTQYF. CDR3 nucleotide sequence: TGCAGCGTCCCTAGATCGGGGGCCGGCACAGATACGCAGTATTTT.

The chain couples TRBV6-2 or TRBV6-3 to TRBJ2-5; tentative D call: TRBD1 (5 bases). CDR1 and CDR2 from the germline V gene are MNHEY and SVGEGT. This CDR3 spans 16 amino acids. V was clipped by 2 bases and J by 2 bases, with 15 bases between them. Here the CDR3 DNA reads TGTGCCAGCAGTTACACTTACACAGGACCACAAGAGACCCAGTACTTC. This codes for CASSYTYTGPQETQYF.

The rearrangement joins TRBV27 to TRBJ2-5, with D perhaps being TRBD1 or TRBD2 (6 bases each). Looked up from germline, CDR1 is MNHEY and CDR2 is SMNVEV (reference sequence). This CDR3 has 14 residues. V lost 2 bases, J lost 11 bases, and 18 bases lay in between. The CDR3 sequence is CASSLAGHGGEQYF. CDR3 sequence (DNA): TGTGCCAGCAGTTTAGCGGGACACGGCGGGGAGCAGTACTTC.

V gene TRBV27 combines with J gene TRBJ1-1; 7 nucleotides line up with TRBD1. J was trimmed by 7 bases and V by 4 bases; bases with no gene match: 12. CDR3 length equals 15 residues. Germline values: CDR1 MNHEY, CDR2 SMNVEV (reference sequence). CDR3 DNA sequence: TGTGCCAGCAGTTACGCTGGGGACAGTGGCTTTGAAGCTTTCTTT. Translation: CASSYAGDSGFEAFF.

This sequence joins TRBV5-1 and TRBJ2-1, with TRBD2 as a possible D gene (6 bases). The ends were cut back, 0 bases at V and 5 bases at J, with 15 bases in the middle. This CDR3 contains 16 residues. CDR1 SGHRS and CDR2 YFSETQ come from the germline V gene. The CDR3 region is CASSLALSGPDNEQFF. In DNA, the CDR3 is TGCGCCAGCAGCTTGGCCCTTAGCGGTCCCGACAATGAGCAGTTCTTC.

This clonotype came up many times. The rearrangement links TRBV6-2 or TRBV6-3 to TRBJ2-1; D is unclear. Germline-derived CDR1 and CDR2 are MNHEY and SVGEGT. The germline V and J ends were trimmed by 8 bases and 4 bases, with 9 bases remaining between them. The CDR3 is 12 amino acids. The CDR3, as DNA: TGTGCCAGCGGCACAGTTTACAATGAGCAGTTCTTC. It specifies CASGTVYNEQFF.

The rearrangement joins TRBV20-1 to TRBJ2-1; the D is unclear. The CDR3 sequence is 9 residues long. The V gene's germline CDR1 is DFQATT and CDR2 SNEGSKA (reference sequence). CDR3 in DNA: TGCACCACAGACCCCAAGCAGTTCTTC. This codes for CTTDPKQFF.

In this sample, this clonotype turned up a few times. V gene TRBV7-9 combines with J gene TRBJ2-6; the D is unclear. V lost 1 base to trimming and J lost 3 bases, with 4 bases between them. This CDR3 is 14 amino acids long. Per the germline V gene, CDR1 is SEHNR and CDR2 is FQNEAQ (reference sequence). CDR3 DNA sequence: TGTGCCAGCAGCTTAGTTCGTGGGGCCAACGTCCTGACTTTC. This encodes CASSLVRGANVLTF.

The chain links TRBV6-2 or TRBV6-3 to TRBJ2-6; the D is unclear. Germline CDR1 and CDR2: MNHEY and SVGEGT. CDR3 length: 16 amino acids. V shed 5 bases and J shed 1 base, with 12 bases lying between them. This CDR3 reads CASSTSPRSGANVLTF. As DNA, the CDR3 is TGTGCCAGCAGTACAAGTCCCAGATCTGGGGCCAACGTCCTGACTTTC.

This clonotype occurred a few times. The gene calls are TRBV29-1 and TRBJ2-5; D is uncertain. The germline V and J ends were trimmed by 2 bases and 3 bases, with 10 bases remaining between them. Germline V gene lookup returns CDR1 SQVTM and CDR2 ANQGSEA. The CDR3 spans 13 residues. The CDR3 spells CSVESGGEETQYF. CDR3 DNA sequence: TGCAGCGTTGAATCGGGTGGTGAAGAGACCCAGTACTTC. The full variable domain, with the rest looked up from reference TRBV29-1 and TRBJ2-5, is SAVISQKPSRDICQRGTSLTIQCQVDSQVTMMFWYRQQPGQSLTLIATANQGSEATYESGFVIDKFPISRPNLTFSTLTVSNMSPEDSSIYLCSVESGGEETQYFGPGTRLLVL.

The genes are TRBV7-6 and TRBJ1-1; 7 bases agree with TRBD1. Germline V gene lookup returns CDR1 SGHVS and CDR2 FNYEAQ. The CDR3 covers 15 residues. V was clipped by 4 bases and J by 4 bases; unmatched bases: 9. The CDR3 loop reads CASSSQTGVSTEAFF. The CDR3 DNA reads TGTGCCAGCAGCTCCCAAACAGGGGTCAGCACTGAAGCTTTCTTT.

This clonotype showed up just a few times. The chain joins TRBV20-1 to TRBJ2-3; D possibly uses TRBD1 or TRBD2 (6 bases each). CDR1 is DFQATT and CDR2 is SNEGSKA in the germline V gene (reference sequence). CDR3 size: 16 residues. V dropped 1 base and J dropped 0 bases, with 14 bases sitting between them. The CDR3 DNA follows: TGCAGTGCTAGAGTTGGGGGGCTGCTTAGCACAGATACGCAGTATTTT. Translated, it gives CSARVGGLLSTDTQYF.

The V call is TRBV6-1, the J call TRBJ2-7; 10 nucleotides line up with TRBD1. With V trimmed by 4 bases and J by 4 bases, 7 bases remained unmatched. Looked up from germline, CDR1 is MNHNS and CDR2 is SASEGT. The CDR3 covers 15 residues. The DNA of the CDR3 is TGTGCCAGCAGTGGTGGACAGGGGGTTTGGTACGAGCAGTACTTC. It yields the protein CASSGGQGVWYEQYF.

J is TRBJ1-1 and V is TRBV6-6; D gene uncertain. The V end lost 0 bases, the J end lost 8 bases, and 7 bases lay between the germline ends. Germline CDR1 MNHNY, CDR2 SVGAGI (reference sequence). The CDR3 length is 12 residues. The DNA of the CDR3 is TGTGCCAGCAGTTACTCGAGAGAGGAAGCTTTCTTT. Protein product: CASSYSREEAFF.

This chain uses TRBV3-1 with TRBJ1-1, with D possibly being TRBD1 (6 bases). Germline CDR1 and CDR2: LGHDT and YNNKEL (reference sequence). CDR3 length: 12 amino acids. CDR3 coding DNA: TGTGCTTCTGGCCGGGGGCACACTGAAGCTTTCTTT. Translating it yields CASGRGHTEAFF.

This clonotype was observed at least ten times. The V and J genes are TRBV7-2 and TRBJ2-3, with unresolved D. The ends were cut back, 3 bases at V and 6 bases at J, with 10 bases in the middle. There are 13 residues in the CDR3. The germline V gene has CDR1 SGHTA and CDR2 FQGNSA. The CDR3 nucleotides are TGTGCCAGCAGCTTCGCTCGGTCGGATACGCAGTATTTT. Its translation: CASSFARSDTQYF.

This clonotype showed up just a few times. This chain's CDR3 is CAIRPAGTENQPQHF. In DNA, the CDR3 is TGTGCCATCAGACCCGCCGGGACAGAAAATCAGCCCCAGCATTTT. The chain links TRBV10-3 to TRBJ1-5, with TRBD1 matching 7 bases. V trimming: 6 bases; J trimming: 4 bases; junction bases outside the gene matches: 9. Germline V lookup: CDR1 ENHRY, CDR2 SYGVKD. The CDR3 totals 15 residues.

The chain combines TRBV12-3 or TRBV12-4 with TRBJ2-7, with 9 bases aligning to TRBD1. V dropped 6 bases and J dropped 5; count of bases not matched to a gene: 5. The CDR3 is made up of 13 amino acids. The chain's CDR3 is CASRGQGINEQYF. The CDR3 DNA reads TGTGCCAGCAGGGGACAGGGTATCAACGAGCAGTACTTC.

The chain links TRBV11-2 to TRBJ2-3; 12 bases map to TRBD2. Unmatched junction bases numbered 8, after V lost 3 bases and J lost 7 bases. The CDR3 is 16 residues long. Germline V gene lookup returns CDR1 SGHAT and CDR2 FQNNGV. In DNA form, the CDR3 reads TGTGCCAGCAGCTTGCCCGGACTAGCGGGGCTGAATACGCAGTATTTT. This codes for CASSLPGLAGLNTQYF.

Remarks on this clonotype: Relative to the germline gene, one junction end is altered; a read error may explain this. The V call is TRBV15, the J call TRBJ2-1, with 7 bases that match TRBD1. Germline V gives CDR1 LNHNV, CDR2 YYDKDF (reference sequence). This CDR3 contains 16 residues. The CDR3 DNA sequence: TGTGCCTCCAGCGGATTCCGGGACAGTACCTACAATGAGCAGTTCTTC. Amino acid sequence: CASSGFRDSTYNEQFF.

This clonotype was observed a few times. The chain is built from TRBV12-3 or TRBV12-4 and TRBJ2-7, with 7 nucleotides matching TRBD1. V shed 7 bases and J 2 bases; nucleotides not matched to a gene: 8. This CDR3 comprises 14 residues. The CDR3 sequence is CASTPTGKPYEQYF. The DNA for the CDR3 is TGTGCCAGCACTCCGACAGGGAAACCCTACGAGCAGTACTTC.

This clonotype was seen a handful of times. The rearrangement links TRBV20-1 to TRBJ2-7; no reliable D call. The CDR3 runs 12 residues. The ends were cut back, 0 bases at V and 7 bases at J, with 10 bases in the middle. Germline-derived CDR1 and CDR2 are DFQATT and SNEGSKA (reference sequence). The CDR3: CSARDDSWEQYF. Written as DNA, the CDR3 is TGCAGTGCTAGAGATGACTCCTGGGAGCAGTACTTC.

This chain links TRBV20-1 with TRBJ1-2; D is undetermined. V was trimmed by 0 bases and J by 9 bases, leaving 11 bases between them. Germline V gene sequence: CDR1 DFQATT, CDR2 SNEGSKA (reference sequence). This CDR3 spans 12 amino acids. CDR3: CSARDLGGSYTF. The CDR3 DNA sequence: TGCAGTGCTAGAGATTTGGGAGGAAGCTACACCTTC.

This clonotype was detected a few times. The chain employs TRBV7-9 and TRBJ2-1; 13 bases map to TRBD2. With 6 bases clipped from V and 3 bases from J, the junction kept 8 bases outside the gene matches. The germline V gene has CDR1 SEHNR and CDR2 FQNEAQ (reference sequence). The CDR3 has 17 amino acids. The CDR3 is CASRPGLAGPFYNEQFF. The CDR3 nucleotides are TGTGCCAGCAGGCCGGGACTAGCGGGGCCATTCTACAATGAGCAGTTCTTC.

This clonotype was seen more than once but under ten times. The chain carries TRBV27 and TRBJ1-2; a possible D gene is TRBD1 (5 bases). This CDR3 is built from 13 residues. Trimming shortened V by 2 bases and J by 6 bases, and 10 bases separated the two germline ends. The V gene's germline CDR1 is MNHEY and CDR2 SMNVEV (reference sequence). Here the CDR3 DNA reads TGTGCCAGCAGTTTAGGGGGGGGTCATGGCTACACCTTC. This translates into CASSLGGGHGYTF.

This clonotype was detected only a few times. The rearrangement links TRBV5-1 to TRBJ2-3, with a weak D call TRBD2 (6 bases). Germline V lookup: CDR1 SGHRS, CDR2 YFSETQ. This CDR3 has 15 residues. Trimming removed 0 bases from V and 1 base from J, with 9 bases in between. CDR3 region: CASSLVLARTDTQYF. For the CDR3, the DNA is TGCGCCAGCAGCTTGGTTCTAGCGCGCACAGATACGCAGTATTTT.